This entry features one T cell receptor beta chain sequence. Its target is unknown. The junction does not match germline at one end; this may be a read error. Use of 60 Vbeta and 13 Jbeta primers characterized the PCR. The protocol was immunoSEQ multiplex PCR, while the TCRdb copy is restricted to in-frame clones and leaves out a portion. The table lists about 200,000 clones, 75% to 90% of them singletons. This sample was taken from a study of cytomegalovirus exposure and HLA in healthy donors. Points from the study as a whole: The authors later found most CMV-associated TCR beta chains appeared HLA-restricted.

Germline CDR1 and CDR2: GTSNPN and SVGIG (reference sequence). The CDR3 has 15 residues. The chain employs TRBV30 and TRBJ2-7, with TRBD1 matching 12 bases. Sequencing was done on a sample of PBMCs. The receptor was isolated from a woman aged 30 to 39 in good health and CMV-seronegative. DNA of the CDR3: TGTGCCTGGAGGGGGGGGACAGGGGGCCCCTACGCGCAGTACTTC. Translation: CAWRGGTGGPYAQYF.